The 22 T cell receptor beta chains reported below all come from one sample, sequenced in a study of blood T cell repertoires in COVID-19. Sequenced by immunoSEQ multiplex PCR; TCRdb stores in-frame clones only, minus some. The table shows around 140,000 clones, with around 87% occurring only once. What was sequenced was peripheral blood. The receptor source for this set is an elderly man with acute or convalescent COVID-19.

V is TRBV2 and J is TRBJ1-1; D call uncertain. CDR1 SNHLY and CDR2 FYNNEI come from the germline V gene. CDR3 size: 14 residues. Trimming removed 8 bases from V and 5 bases from J, with 18 bases in between. The CDR3 nucleotides are TGTGCCAGCCGACTCGTTGGTGAAGGTACTGAAGCTTTCTTT. Translating it yields CASRLVGEGTEAFF.

V and J are TRBV24-1 and TRBJ2-3; D call uncertain. The CDR3 covers 15 residues. Germline lookup yields CDR1 KGHDR and CDR2 SFDVKD. Deletions cut 4 bases from V and 2 bases from J, with 12 bases between. The CDR3, as DNA: TGTGCCACCAGTGACCCACAGACATTCACAGATACGCAGTATTTT. This gives the protein CATSDPQTFTDTQYF.

This rearrangement joins TRBV5-1 to TRBJ1-2; 7 bases are shared with TRBD1. The CDR3 is made up of 14 amino acids. The trim removed 4 bases at V and 11 bases at J, leaving 14 bases unmatched. In germline, CDR1 is SGHRS, CDR2 YFSETQ. CDR3 coding DNA: TGCGCCAGCAGCAAACTCGACAGGGAATCTCGGTACACCTTC. The encoded protein is CASSKLDRESRYTF.

The chain is built from TRBV23-1 and TRBJ1-3, with D unclear. TRBV23-1 is marked as an open reading frame, function uncertain. V lost 4 bases to trimming and J lost 2 bases, with 12 bases between them. The CDR3 sequence is 15 residues long. CDR3 bases: TGCGCCAGCAGTCCCGCGAGGGCCACTGGAAACACCATATATTTT. It translates to CASSPARATGNTIYF.

This clone was seen a handful of times. This specimen includes other DNA sequences encoding the same CDR3. V gene TRBV7-9 combines with J gene TRBJ1-4, with 9 nucleotides matching TRBD1. The CDR3 runs to 14 residues. V lost 5 bases to trimming and J lost 5 bases; unmatched junction nucleotides: 3. Germline V gene sequence: CDR1 SEHNR, CDR2 FQNEAQ (reference sequence). CDR3 residues: CASSPGQGNEKLFF. DNA for the CDR3: TGTGCCAGCAGCCCGGGACAGGGAAATGAAAAACTGTTTTTT.

The gene calls are TRBV6-2 or TRBV6-3 and TRBJ2-4, with a tentative D call TRBD1 (6 bases). V was shortened by 6 bases and J by 2 bases, with 23 bases between the two germline ends. The CDR3 length is 18 residues. CDR1 is MNHEY and CDR2 is SVGEGT in the germline V gene. This CDR3 reads CASSFTKGQRAPKNIQYF. CDR3 bases: TGTGCCAGCAGCTTCACCAAAGGACAGAGGGCACCCAAAAACATTCAGTACTTC.

The rearrangement joins TRBV24-1 to TRBJ2-7; TRBD2 matches 14 bases. With V trimmed by 5 bases and J by 4 bases, 3 bases remained unmatched. The germline CDR1 and CDR2 sequences are KGHDR and SFDVKD. The CDR3 has 15 amino acids. The DNA for the CDR3 is TGTGCCACCAGTGTCGGGACTAGCGGGAGATACGAGCAGTACTTC. Its translation: CATSVGTSGRYEQYF.

The chain joins TRBV5-1 to TRBJ2-3, with 11 positions matching TRBD2. With V trimmed by 0 bases and J by 3 bases, 0 bases remained unmatched. Germline values: CDR1 SGHRS, CDR2 YFSETQ. The CDR3 has 15 amino acids. CDR3 nucleotide sequence: TGCGCCAGCAGCTTGGGACTAGCGGGAACAGATACGCAGTATTTT. Encoded protein: CASSLGLAGTDTQYF.

The V gene is TRBV5-1, the J gene TRBJ2-7; 7 bases match TRBD1. After removal of 1 base from V and 0 bases from J, the junction contained 4 bases not matched to a gene. Germline CDR1 and CDR2: SGHRS and YFSETQ. The CDR3 is made up of 15 amino acids. The CDR3 is CASSLFSGGSYEQYF. The CDR3 DNA follows: TGCGCCAGCAGCTTGTTTTCAGGGGGCTCCTACGAGCAGTACTTC.

The rearrangement joins TRBV3-1 (or the pseudogene TRBV3-2) to TRBJ2-7; TRBD1 might be the D (6 bases). Germline CDR1 and CDR2: LGHDT and YNNKEL (reference sequence). The CDR3 loop spans 14 amino acids. V was trimmed by 2 bases and J by 6 bases, leaving 14 bases between them. CDR3 DNA: TGTGCCAGCAGCCAACGAGGACAGTTGGGCGAGCAGTACTTC. Amino acid sequence: CASSQRGQLGEQYF.

J is TRBJ1-1 and V is TRBV27; 8 positions agree with TRBD1. The V and J ends lost 8 bases and 11 bases, in that order; junction bases with no gene match: 19. This CDR3 spans 15 amino acids. Germline CDR1 MNHEY, CDR2 SMNVEV (reference sequence). CDR3 amino acids: CASHHWRTGPREAFF. CDR3 DNA: TGTGCCAGCCACCACTGGCGGACAGGGCCTCGGGAGGCTTTCTTT.

The gene calls are TRBV28 and TRBJ2-3; D is unclear. Germline CDR1 reads MDHEN; CDR2 reads SYDVKM. The V gene lost 5 bases and the J gene lost 0 bases, with 6 bases spanning the gap. CDR3 size: 13 residues. In DNA, the CDR3 is TGTGCCAGCAGTGTCCCGAGCACAGATACGCAGTATTTT. As protein: CASSVPSTDTQYF. Looking up the rest from reference TRBV28 and TRBJ2-3 gives the full variable domain: DVKVTQSSRYLVKRTGEKVFLECVQDMDHENMFWYRQDPGLGLRLIYFSYDVKMKEKGDIPEGYSVSREKKERFSLILESASTNQTSMYLCASSVPSTDTQYFGPGTRLTVL.

The rearrangement uses TRBV28 and TRBJ2-3; a weak D match, TRBD1 (5 bases). Germline CDR1 and CDR2: MDHEN and SYDVKM. This CDR3 has 15 residues. V lost 2 bases and J 8 bases, leaving 17 bases between the germline ends. The chain's CDR3 is CASSLGQGSSGTQYF. CDR3 nucleotides: TGTGCCAGCAGTTTAGGCCAGGGTAGCTCCGGTACGCAGTATTTT. The whole variable domain, remainder taken from reference TRBV28 and TRBJ2-3, is DVKVTQSSRYLVKRTGEKVFLECVQDMDHENMFWYRQDPGLGLRLIYFSYDVKMKEKGDIPEGYSVSREKKERFSLILESASTNQTSMYLCASSLGQGSSGTQYFGPGTRLTVL.

This chain connects TRBV28 to TRBJ1-1; D gene ambiguous. The CDR3 is 14 amino acids. CDR1 MDHEN and CDR2 SYDVKM come from the germline V gene. V lost 4 bases and J 4 bases, leaving 13 bases between the germline ends. This chain's CDR3 is CASSSGLTPTEAFF. CDR3 in DNA: TGTGCCAGCAGTTCCGGACTAACGCCCACTGAAGCTTTCTTT.

On this clone: This same CDR3 is encoded by further DNA sequences in the sample. The chain links TRBV11-2 to TRBJ1-1; tentative D call: TRBD1 (6 bases). V was cut by 1 base and J by 4 bases, with 10 bases left in between. CDR3 length: 14 amino acids. Per germline, CDR1 SGHAT and CDR2 FQNNGV. CDR3 residues: CASSLGQGSTEAFF. The CDR3 DNA reads as TGTGCCAGCAGCTTAGGGCAGGGGAGCACTGAAGCTTTCTTT.

The chain combines TRBV9 with TRBJ2-2; D is possibly TRBD1 (6 bases). Deletions cut 0 bases from V and 3 bases from J, with 6 bases between. Per the germline V gene, CDR1 is SGDLS and CDR2 is YYNGEE. There are 14 residues in the CDR3. The CDR3 reads CASSVAGDTGELFF. The CDR3 nucleotides are TGTGCCAGCAGCGTAGCAGGGGACACCGGGGAGCTGTTTTTT.

This chain links TRBV9 with TRBJ2-7, with D perhaps matching TRBD1 (6 bases). Trimming removed 3 bases from V and 6 bases from J, with 13 bases in between. The germline gives CDR1 SGDLS, CDR2 YYNGEE. This CDR3 has 13 amino acids. The CDR3 loop is CASSASTGLEQYF. CDR3 DNA sequence: TGTGCCAGCAGCGCCAGTACAGGGCTCGAGCAGTACTTC.

V gene TRBV12-3 or TRBV12-4 combines with J gene TRBJ1-5; D perhaps matches TRBD1 (6 bases). This CDR3 has 13 amino acids. V was clipped by 6 bases and J by 4 bases, with 10 bases between them. The CDR3 loop is CASRGQSNQPQHF. The CDR3 nucleotides are TGTGCCAGCAGAGGACAGTCTAATCAGCCCCAGCATTTT.

The chain employs TRBV10-3 and TRBJ2-1, with 13 bases aligning to TRBD2. V lost 6 bases to trimming and J lost 5 bases; unmatched junction nucleotides: 4. Germline CDR1 ENHRY, CDR2 SYGVKD. This CDR3 is built from 15 residues. CDR3 in DNA: TGTGCCATCAGAGTTACTAGCGGGGGGGACAATGAGCAGTTCTTC. Translation: CAIRVTSGGDNEQFF.

V and J are TRBV19 and TRBJ1-2; D not certain. This CDR3 spans 13 amino acids. Germline V gene data show CDR1 as LNHDA and CDR2 as SQIVND (reference sequence). Trimming took off 4 bases at V and 2 bases at J, with 8 bases between the two ends. The chain's CDR3 is CASSRRQNYGYTF. For the CDR3, the DNA is TGTGCCAGTAGTAGGCGGCAGAACTATGGCTACACCTTC.

The chain is built from TRBV24-1 and TRBJ1-1, with 9 bases identical to TRBD1. There are 15 residues in the CDR3. Germline V lookup: CDR1 KGHDR, CDR2 SFDVKD. J was trimmed by 6 bases and V by 7 bases; bases with no gene match: 11. CDR3 sequence reads: CATRSAGTGTAEAFF. CDR3 sequence (DNA): TGTGCCACCAGGTCTGCCGGGACAGGGACTGCTGAAGCTTTCTTT.

The chain uses TRBV14 and TRBJ2-7; weak D call: TRBD1 (6 bases). In germline, CDR1 is SGHDN, CDR2 FVKESK. This CDR3 region has 17 residues. V was shortened by 0 bases and J by 4 bases, with 19 bases between the two germline ends. CDR3 region: CASSQDWQGTRYYEQYF. CDR3 coding DNA: TGTGCCAGCAGCCAAGATTGGCAGGGGACGAGATATTACGAGCAGTACTTC.